This TCR beta chain was identified in a study of blood T cell repertoires in COVID-19. Overall study: The origin of the acute and convalescent COVID-19 samples was the United States, Italy and Spain.

Germline CDR1 is DFQATT and CDR2 is SNEGSKA (reference sequence). The CDR3 runs 17 residues. V lost 3 bases to trimming and J lost 2 bases; unmatched junction nucleotides: 12. Clones were read by immunoSEQ multiplex PCR, and TCRdb kept only the in-frame ones, dropping some. The sample consists of around 200,000 clones, around 82% of them appearing once. The gene calls are TRBV20-1 and TRBJ1-1, with 10 nucleotides matching TRBD1. The clonotype was recovered from a woman aged 40 to 55 with acute COVID-19. Sample: PBMCs or T cells enriched from blood (not recorded which). The CDR3 DNA sequence: TGCAGTGCTAGTAGGGGGGGGACAGGGGACGCTAACACTGAAGCTTTCTTT. Its protein product is CSASRGGTGDANTEAFF.